Shown below are 5 T cell receptor beta chains from a single sample sequenced in a study of T cell changes during pregnancy in multiple sclerosis. Clones were sequenced by immunoSEQ multiplex PCR, and TCRdb holds only the in-frame ones, with some missing. This table holds under 50,000 clones, approximately 89% found once. The sequenced sample was CD8+ T cells from peripheral blood mononuclear cells, obtained in the second trimester of pregnancy. The receptors shown here come from a female donor with multiple sclerosis, enrolled in a pregnancy study.

The J gene is TRBJ2-7, the V gene TRBV6-5; D ambiguous. Trimming pared 5 bases from V and 4 bases from J, leaving 12 bases between. The CDR3 length is 13 residues. Germline lookup yields CDR1 MNHEY and CDR2 SVGAGI. CDR3 protein: CASSAPDKYEQYF. For the CDR3, the DNA is TGTGCCAGCAGTGCCCCAGACAAATACGAGCAGTACTTC.

This chain links TRBV13 with TRBJ1-6, with 8 bases aligning to TRBD1. Germline V gives CDR1 PRHDT, CDR2 FYEKMQ (reference sequence). J lost 9 bases, V lost 5 bases, and 6 bases had no gene match. The CDR3 loop spans 14 amino acids. DNA for the CDR3: TGTGCCAGCAGCCCGACAGGGGCTGGTTCACCCCTCCACTTT. Translation gives CASSPTGAGSPLHF.

Concerning this clone: The same CDR3 is also encoded by other DNA sequences in this sample. The chain recombines TRBV7-2 with TRBJ2-2; 7 nucleotides match TRBD2. V gave up 3 bases and J gave up 6 bases; unmatched junction bases: 1. The CDR3 length is 13 residues. From germline, CDR1 is SGHTA and CDR2 FQGNSA. The CDR3 spells CASSFGGAGELFF. CDR3 nucleotides: TGTGCCAGCAGCTTTGGGGGGGCCGGGGAGCTGTTTTTT.

The chain employs TRBV18 and TRBJ2-1; D gene uncertain. The CDR3 contains 14 residues. Germline-derived CDR1 and CDR2 are KGHSH and LQKENI. The germline V and J ends were trimmed by 2 bases and 5 bases, with 10 bases remaining between them. The chain's CDR3 is CASSPGHSNNEQFF. In DNA form, the CDR3 reads TGTGCCAGCTCACCAGGGCATTCCAACAATGAGCAGTTCTTC.

V gene TRBV7-9 combines with J gene TRBJ2-5; 8 positions agree with TRBD1. Judging by the DNA end, TRBJ2-7 fits better; the J call may be wrong. Germline lookup yields CDR1 SEHNR and CDR2 FQNEAQ (reference sequence). The CDR3 has 14 amino acids. CDR3 nucleotide sequence: TGTGCCAGCAGCGCACCCGGGACAGGTCGCGAGCAGTACTTC. It codes for CASSAPGTGREQYF.